This T cell receptor beta chain was observed in a study of T cells in localized non-small cell lung cancer. Notes on the study in general: Elevated circulating T cell density in blood was associated with longer overall survival.

Assay used: immunoSEQ multiplex PCR; TCRdb lists only in-frame clones, some missing. The sample has about 23,000 clones; about 88% are singletons. This clone was counted once. Its antigen remains unidentified. With 8 bases removed from V and 4 bases from J, the gap between germline ends came to 15 bases. There are 14 residues in the CDR3. The V gene's germline CDR1 is SNHLY and CDR2 FYNNEI. The sample was peripheral blood, taken before any cancer treatment. The chain is built from TRBV2 and TRBJ1-5; D is ambiguous. The sequence was obtained from a male donor older than 55 with stage I lung adenocarcinoma. CDR3 region: CASSRIGRNQPQHF. The DNA for the CDR3 is TGTGCCAGCTCCCGGATAGGGAGGAATCAGCCCCAGCATTTT.